This TCR beta chain emerged from a study of CD8 T cells in ankylosing spondylitis. General study findings and limits: Ankylosing spondylitis blood seemed to carry a telltale TCR beta motif made of under 10 highly homologous variants. As reported, disease-linked clones showed significant enrichment in matched ankylosing spondylitis synovial fluid.

Quantitative 5'-RACE with molecular barcodes was used to make the TCR beta libraries. TCRdb fed the 5' RACE reads into MiXCR, producing one record per CDR3 protein. The table shows roughly 90,000 distinct CDR3 sequences, with roughly 8% occurring only once. After removal of 3 bases from V and 6 bases from J, the junction contained 9 bases not matched to a gene. The germline V gene encodes CDR1 SGHVS and CDR2 FQNEAQ. The CDR3 loop spans 16 amino acids. To note about this clonotype: Its antigen is currently unknown. A much larger clone lies a single base off, so this may be a read error.

The chain joins TRBV7-8 to TRBJ2-3; TRBD2 matches 10 bases. The source of this sequence is a male donor with ankylosing spondylitis or in good health (not recorded which). Input material: blood, either unsorted or a sorted T cell fraction (not recorded which). For the CDR3, the DNA is TGTGCCAGCAGCTTGAGGGCTAGCGGGAGCAGGGATACGCAGTATTTT. Its translation is CASSLRASGSRDTQYF.